This paragraph reports one TCR beta chain. Its target is not known. These data originate in a study of T cell responses to AZD1222 COVID-19 vaccine. Study-wide results and caveats: Seropositive AZD1222 recipients at baseline numbered only 6 or 7.

Only in-frame clones appear in the TCRdb table, and some are missing; sequencing was by immunoSEQ multiplex PCR. The sample has about 95,000 clones; around 90% are singletons. The CDR3 covers 15 residues. The V gene's germline CDR1 is MNHEY and CDR2 SVGAGI. Deletions cut 4 bases from V and 3 bases from J, with 10 bases between. Source: peripheral blood, taken on day 0 of AZD1222 vaccination. This clonotype originated in an adult in good health. V gene TRBV6-5 combines with J gene TRBJ2-6; D could derive from TRBD1 or TRBD2 (5 bases each). The chain's CDR3 is CASSSGDGGANVLTF. DNA of the CDR3: TGTGCCAGCAGTTCTGGGGACGGTGGGGCCAACGTCCTGACTTTC.